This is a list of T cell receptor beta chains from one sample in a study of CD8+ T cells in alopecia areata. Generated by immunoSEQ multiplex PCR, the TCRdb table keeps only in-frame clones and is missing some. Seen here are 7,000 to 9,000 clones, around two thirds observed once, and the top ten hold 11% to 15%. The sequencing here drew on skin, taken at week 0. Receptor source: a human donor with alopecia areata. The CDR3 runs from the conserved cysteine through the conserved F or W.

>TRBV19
CASSSVQSSTDTQYF
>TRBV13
CASTPEGRGRTDTQYF
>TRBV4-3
CASSQKGGGIYNEQFF
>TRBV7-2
CASSSWVSLAKNIQYF
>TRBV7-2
CASSLGASGDEQYF
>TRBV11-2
CASSLSPSQPQHF
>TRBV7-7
CASSLTSGGAGEQFF
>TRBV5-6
CASSWGGQVQETQYF
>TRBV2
CASKERTAVNSPLHF
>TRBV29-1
CSAGGTEDYGYTF
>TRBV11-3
CASSYRPTGPNGGTQYF
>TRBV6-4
CASSTLHPHGKTYGYTF
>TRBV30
CAWSGLATNEKLFF
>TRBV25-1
CASRDRVQETQYF
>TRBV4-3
CASSQKGGEIYNEQFF
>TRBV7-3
CASRQGGVTNTGELFF
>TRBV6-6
CASRSEGEQYF
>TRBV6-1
CASTKDWTAYEQYF
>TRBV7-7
CASSQDRGHSNQPQHF
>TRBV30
CAWSVGGTHRGGYTF
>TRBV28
CATGQIAYTF
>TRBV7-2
CASSQVGHGYTF
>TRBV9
CASSVGRTSGEWGELFF
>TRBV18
CASSPGTLGEQYF
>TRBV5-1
CASSLIAHTYEQYF
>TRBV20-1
CSARGSAAVHF
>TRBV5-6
CASSGGTEGTEAFF
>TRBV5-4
CASSLVPRDEQYF
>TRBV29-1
CSGGGQGGTEAFF
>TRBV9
CASSVAYGGAYNEQFF
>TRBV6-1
CATSSLGGSTDTQYF
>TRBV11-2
CASSYGTANEAFF
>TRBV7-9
CASSLLMRHTTGELFF
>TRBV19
CASTTLPGQGYDPNTGELFF
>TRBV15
CATSGQGFWDGYTF
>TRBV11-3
CASSSLGANYGYTF
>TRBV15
CATSRFPGWLNEKLFF
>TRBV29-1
CSVTTRTGHTEAFF
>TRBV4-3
CASSQAQGVNYGYTF
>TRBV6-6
CASREGAYGYTF
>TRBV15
CATGADSLNEQFF